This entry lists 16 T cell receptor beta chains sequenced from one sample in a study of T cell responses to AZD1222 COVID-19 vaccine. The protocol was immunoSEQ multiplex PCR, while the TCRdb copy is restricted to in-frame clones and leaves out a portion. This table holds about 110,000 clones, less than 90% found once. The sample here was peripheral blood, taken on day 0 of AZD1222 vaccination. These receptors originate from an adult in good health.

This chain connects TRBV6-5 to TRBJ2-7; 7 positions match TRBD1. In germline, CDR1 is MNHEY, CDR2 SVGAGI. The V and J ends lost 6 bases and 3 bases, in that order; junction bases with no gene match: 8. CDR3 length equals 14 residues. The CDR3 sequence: CASRPGQYNYEQYF. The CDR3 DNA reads TGTGCCAGCAGACCGGGACAGTACAACTACGAGCAGTACTTC.

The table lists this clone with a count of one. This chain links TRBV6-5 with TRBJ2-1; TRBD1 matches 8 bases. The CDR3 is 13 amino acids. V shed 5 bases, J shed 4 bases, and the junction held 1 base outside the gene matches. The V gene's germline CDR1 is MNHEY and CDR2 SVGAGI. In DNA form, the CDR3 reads TGTGCCAGCAGTCGACAGGGGTACAATGAGCAGTTCTTC. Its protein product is CASSRQGYNEQFF.

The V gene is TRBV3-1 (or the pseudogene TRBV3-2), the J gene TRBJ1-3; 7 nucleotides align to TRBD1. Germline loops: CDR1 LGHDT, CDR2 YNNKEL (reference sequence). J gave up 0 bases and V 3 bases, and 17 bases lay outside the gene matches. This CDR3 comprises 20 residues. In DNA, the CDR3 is TGTGCCAGCAGCCACCCAGGGGGTGGAAGGGGGGGCCTCTCTGGAAACACCATATATTTT. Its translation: CASSHPGGGRGGLSGNTIYF.

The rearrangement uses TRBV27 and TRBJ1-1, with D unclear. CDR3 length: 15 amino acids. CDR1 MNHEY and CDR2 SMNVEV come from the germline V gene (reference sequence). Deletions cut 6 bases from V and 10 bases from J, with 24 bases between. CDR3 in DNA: TGTGCCAGCAGCCACGGGGATGGGAGGGTGATAGTAGCTTTCTTT. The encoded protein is CASSHGDGRVIVAFF.

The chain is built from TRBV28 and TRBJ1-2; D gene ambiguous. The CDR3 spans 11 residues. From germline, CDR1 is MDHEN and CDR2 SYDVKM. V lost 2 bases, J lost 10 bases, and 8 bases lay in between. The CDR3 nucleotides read TGTGCCAGCAGTTTAGGACGATCCTACACCTTC. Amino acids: CASSLGRSYTF.

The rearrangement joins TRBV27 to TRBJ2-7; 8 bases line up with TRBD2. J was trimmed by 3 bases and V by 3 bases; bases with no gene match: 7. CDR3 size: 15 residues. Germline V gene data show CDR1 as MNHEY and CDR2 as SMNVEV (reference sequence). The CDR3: CASSFALAGLYEQYF. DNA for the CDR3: TGTGCCAGCAGTTTTGCTCTAGCGGGCCTCTACGAGCAGTACTTC.

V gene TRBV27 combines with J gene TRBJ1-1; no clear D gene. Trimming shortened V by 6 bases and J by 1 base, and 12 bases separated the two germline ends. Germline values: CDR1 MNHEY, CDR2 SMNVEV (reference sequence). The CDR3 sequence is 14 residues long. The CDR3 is CASRTWAGNTEAFF. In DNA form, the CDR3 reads TGTGCCAGCAGAACATGGGCGGGGAACACTGAAGCTTTCTTT.

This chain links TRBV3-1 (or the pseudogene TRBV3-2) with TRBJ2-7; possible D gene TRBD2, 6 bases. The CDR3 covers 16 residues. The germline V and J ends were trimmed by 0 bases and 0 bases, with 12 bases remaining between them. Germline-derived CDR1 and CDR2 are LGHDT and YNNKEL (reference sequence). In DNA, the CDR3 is TGTGCCAGCAGCCAAGATATCGCGGGGCTCTCCTACGAGCAGTACTTC. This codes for CASSQDIAGLSYEQYF.

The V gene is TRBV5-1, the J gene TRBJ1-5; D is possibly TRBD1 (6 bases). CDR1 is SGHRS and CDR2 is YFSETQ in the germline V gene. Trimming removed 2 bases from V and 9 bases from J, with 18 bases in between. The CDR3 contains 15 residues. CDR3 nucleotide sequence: TGCGCCAGCAGCTTTTCCGGGACACCGGAAGGGCCCCAGCATTTT. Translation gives CASSFSGTPEGPQHF.

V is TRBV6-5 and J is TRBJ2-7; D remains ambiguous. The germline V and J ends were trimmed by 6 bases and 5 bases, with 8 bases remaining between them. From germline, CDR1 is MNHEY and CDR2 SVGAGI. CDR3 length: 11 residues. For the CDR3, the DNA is TGTGCCAGCAGGTTAGGGAACGAGCAGTACTTC. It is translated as CASRLGNEQYF.

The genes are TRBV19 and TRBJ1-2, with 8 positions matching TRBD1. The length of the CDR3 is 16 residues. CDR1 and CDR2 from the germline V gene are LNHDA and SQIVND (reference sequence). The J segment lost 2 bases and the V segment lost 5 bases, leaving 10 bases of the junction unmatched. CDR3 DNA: TGTGCCAGTAGTGCTGGATATGGACAGGGCAACTATGGCTACACCTTC. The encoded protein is CASSAGYGQGNYGYTF.

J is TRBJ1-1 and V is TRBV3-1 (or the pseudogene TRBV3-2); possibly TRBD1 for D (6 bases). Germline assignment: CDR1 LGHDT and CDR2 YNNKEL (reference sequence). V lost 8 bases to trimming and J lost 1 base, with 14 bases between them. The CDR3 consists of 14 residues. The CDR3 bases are TGTGCCAGCGGTCAGGGGAGGTGGAACACTGAAGCTTTCTTT. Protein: CASGQGRWNTEAFF.

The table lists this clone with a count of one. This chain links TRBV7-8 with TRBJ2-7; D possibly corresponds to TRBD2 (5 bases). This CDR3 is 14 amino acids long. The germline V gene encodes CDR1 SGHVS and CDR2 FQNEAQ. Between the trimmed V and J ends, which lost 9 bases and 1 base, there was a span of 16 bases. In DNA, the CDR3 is TGTGCCAGTTCGGAGGCAGGCGGATCCTACGAGCAGTACTTC. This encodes CASSEAGGSYEQYF.

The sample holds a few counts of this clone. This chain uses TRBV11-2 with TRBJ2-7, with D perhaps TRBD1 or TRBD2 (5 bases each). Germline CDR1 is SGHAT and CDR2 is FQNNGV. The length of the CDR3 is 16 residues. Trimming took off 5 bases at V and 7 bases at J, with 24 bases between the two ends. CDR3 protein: CASSLRPGTTATEQYF. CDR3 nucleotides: TGTGCCAGCAGCCTCAGGCCCGGGACGACCGCTACTGAGCAGTACTTC.

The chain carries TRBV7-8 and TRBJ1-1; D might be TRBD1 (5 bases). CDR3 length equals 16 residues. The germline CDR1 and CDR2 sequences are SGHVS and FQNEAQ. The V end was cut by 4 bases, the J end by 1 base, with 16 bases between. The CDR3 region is CASSSRGRGSNTEAFF. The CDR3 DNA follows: TGTGCCAGCAGCTCCCGGGGTCGGGGGTCGAACACTGAAGCTTTCTTT.

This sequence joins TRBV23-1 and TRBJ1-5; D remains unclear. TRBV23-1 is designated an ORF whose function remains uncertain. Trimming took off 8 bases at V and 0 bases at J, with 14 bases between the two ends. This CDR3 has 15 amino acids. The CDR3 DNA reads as TGCGCCAGCCCGCGGGCCCACCATAGCAATCAGCCCCAGCATTTT. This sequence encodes CASPRAHHSNQPQHF.